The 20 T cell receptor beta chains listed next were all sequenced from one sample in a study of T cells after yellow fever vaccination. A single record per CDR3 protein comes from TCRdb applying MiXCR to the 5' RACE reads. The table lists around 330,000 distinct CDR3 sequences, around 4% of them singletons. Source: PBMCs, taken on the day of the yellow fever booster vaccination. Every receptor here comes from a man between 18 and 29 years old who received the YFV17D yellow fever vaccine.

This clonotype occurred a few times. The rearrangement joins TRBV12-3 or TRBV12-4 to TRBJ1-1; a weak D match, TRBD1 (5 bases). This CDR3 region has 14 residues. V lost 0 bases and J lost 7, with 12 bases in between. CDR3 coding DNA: TGTGCCAGCAGTTTAGCAGGGGCAAAGGGTGAAGCTTTCTTT. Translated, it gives CASSLAGAKGEAFF.

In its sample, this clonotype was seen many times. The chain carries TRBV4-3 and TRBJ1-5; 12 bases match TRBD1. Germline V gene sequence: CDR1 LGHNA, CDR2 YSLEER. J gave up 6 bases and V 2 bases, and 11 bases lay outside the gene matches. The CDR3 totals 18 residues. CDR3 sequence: CASSQTSTGTGGSQPQHF. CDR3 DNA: TGCGCCAGCAGCCAAACCTCAACCGGGACAGGGGGCTCTCAGCCCCAGCATTTT.

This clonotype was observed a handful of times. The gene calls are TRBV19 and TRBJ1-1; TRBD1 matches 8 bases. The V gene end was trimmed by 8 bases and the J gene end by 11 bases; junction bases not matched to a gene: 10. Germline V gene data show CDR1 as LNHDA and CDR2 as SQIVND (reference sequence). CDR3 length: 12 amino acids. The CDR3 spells CASGDRPAGAFF. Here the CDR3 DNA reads TGTGCCAGTGGGGACAGGCCGGCGGGGGCTTTCTTT.

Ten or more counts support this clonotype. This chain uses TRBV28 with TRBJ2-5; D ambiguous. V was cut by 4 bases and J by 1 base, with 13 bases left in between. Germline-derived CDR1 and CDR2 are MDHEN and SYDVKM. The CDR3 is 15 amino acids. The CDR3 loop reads CASSSEAKTQETQYF. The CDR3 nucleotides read TGTGCCAGCAGTTCCGAAGCGAAAACCCAAGAGACCCAGTACTTC.

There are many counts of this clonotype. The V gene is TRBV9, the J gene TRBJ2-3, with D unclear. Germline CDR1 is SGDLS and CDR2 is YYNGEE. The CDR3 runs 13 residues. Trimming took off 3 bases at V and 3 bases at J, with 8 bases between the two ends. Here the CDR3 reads CASSAYLTDTQYF. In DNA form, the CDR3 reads TGTGCCAGCAGCGCTTACTTAACAGATACGCAGTATTTT.

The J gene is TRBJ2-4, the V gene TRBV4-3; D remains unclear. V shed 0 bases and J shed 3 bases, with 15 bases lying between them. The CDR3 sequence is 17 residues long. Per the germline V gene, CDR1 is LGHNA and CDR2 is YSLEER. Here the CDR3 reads CASSQDFPGENKNIQYF. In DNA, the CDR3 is TGCGCCAGCAGCCAAGATTTTCCAGGTGAAAACAAAAACATTCAGTACTTC.

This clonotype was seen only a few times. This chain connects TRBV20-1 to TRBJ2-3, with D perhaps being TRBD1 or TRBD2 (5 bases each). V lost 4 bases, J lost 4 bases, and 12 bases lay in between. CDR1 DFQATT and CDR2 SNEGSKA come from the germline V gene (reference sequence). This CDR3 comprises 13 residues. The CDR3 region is CSATGWRADTQYF. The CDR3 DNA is TGCAGTGCTACAGGGTGGCGGGCAGATACGCAGTATTTT.

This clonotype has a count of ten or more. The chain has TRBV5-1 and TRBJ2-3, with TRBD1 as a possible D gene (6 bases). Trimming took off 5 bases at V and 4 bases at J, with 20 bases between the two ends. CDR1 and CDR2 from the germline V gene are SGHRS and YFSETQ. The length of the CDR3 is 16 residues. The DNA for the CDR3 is TGCGCCAGCAGTTCCTCTTTGTCCAGGGGCTCAGATACGCAGTATTTT. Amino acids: CASSSSLSRGSDTQYF.

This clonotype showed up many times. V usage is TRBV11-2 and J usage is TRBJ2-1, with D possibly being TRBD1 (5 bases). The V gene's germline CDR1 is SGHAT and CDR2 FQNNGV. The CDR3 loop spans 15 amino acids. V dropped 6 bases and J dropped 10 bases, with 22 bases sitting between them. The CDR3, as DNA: TGTGCCAGCAGGCCTCTCCAGGGTGGGTTTTGGGAGCAGTTCTTC. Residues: CASRPLQGGFWEQFF.

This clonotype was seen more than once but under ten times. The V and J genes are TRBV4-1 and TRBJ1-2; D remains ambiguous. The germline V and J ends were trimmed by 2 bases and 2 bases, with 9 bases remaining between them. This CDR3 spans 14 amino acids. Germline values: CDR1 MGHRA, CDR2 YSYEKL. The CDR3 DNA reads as TGCGCCAGCAGCCAAACAGAGACCAACTATGGCTACACCTTC. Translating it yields CASSQTETNYGYTF.

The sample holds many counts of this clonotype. This chain's CDR3 is CSAESGRLLSEQFF. The CDR3 DNA sequence: TGCAGTGCTGAAAGCGGGAGGCTCCTTAGTGAGCAGTTCTTC. V is TRBV20-1 and J is TRBJ2-1; TRBD2 matches 9 bases. The V gene's germline CDR1 is DFQATT and CDR2 SNEGSKA (reference sequence). The length of the CDR3 is 14 residues. V was clipped by 5 bases and J by 9 bases; unmatched bases: 11.

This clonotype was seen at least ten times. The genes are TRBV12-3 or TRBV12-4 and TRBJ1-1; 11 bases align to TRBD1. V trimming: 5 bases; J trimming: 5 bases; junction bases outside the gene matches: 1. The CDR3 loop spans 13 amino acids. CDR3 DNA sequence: TGTGCCAGCAGTGGGACAGGGGGGACTGAAGCTTTCTTT. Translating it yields CASSGTGGTEAFF.

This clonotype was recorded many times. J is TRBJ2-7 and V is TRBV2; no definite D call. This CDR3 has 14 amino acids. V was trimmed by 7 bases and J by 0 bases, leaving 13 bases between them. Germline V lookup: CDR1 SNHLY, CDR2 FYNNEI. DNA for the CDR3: TGTGCCAGCACCCGCCCGCAGAGCTCCTACGAGCAGTACTTC. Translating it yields CASTRPQSSYEQYF.

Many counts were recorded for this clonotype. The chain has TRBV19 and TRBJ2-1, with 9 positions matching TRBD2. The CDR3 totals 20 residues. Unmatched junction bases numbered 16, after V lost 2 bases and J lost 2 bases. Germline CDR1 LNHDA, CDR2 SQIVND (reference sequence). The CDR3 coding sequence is TGTGCCAGTAGTATAACGGCCAGCGGGGGGCACCGGAGCGCCTACAATGAGCAGTTCTTC. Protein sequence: CASSITASGGHRSAYNEQFF.

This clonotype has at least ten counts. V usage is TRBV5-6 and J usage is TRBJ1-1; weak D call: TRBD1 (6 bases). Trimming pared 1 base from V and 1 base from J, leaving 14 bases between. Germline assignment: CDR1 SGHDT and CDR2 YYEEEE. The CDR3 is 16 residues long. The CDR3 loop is CASSLFARGGNTEAFF. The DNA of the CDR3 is TGTGCCAGCAGCTTGTTCGCCAGGGGCGGGAACACTGAAGCTTTCTTT.

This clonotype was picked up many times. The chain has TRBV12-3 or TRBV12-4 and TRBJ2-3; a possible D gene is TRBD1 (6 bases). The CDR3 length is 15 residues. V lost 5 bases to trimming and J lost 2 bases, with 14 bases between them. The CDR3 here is CASSSRDTYTDTQYF. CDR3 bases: TGTGCCAGCAGTAGCCGGGACACTTACACAGATACGCAGTATTTT.

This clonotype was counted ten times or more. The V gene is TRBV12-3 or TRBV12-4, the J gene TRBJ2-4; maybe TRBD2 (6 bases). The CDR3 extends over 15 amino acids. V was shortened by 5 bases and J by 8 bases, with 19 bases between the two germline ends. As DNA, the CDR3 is TGTGCCAGCAGTCGGTCCCTGGACCGCGGGGACATTCAGTACTTC. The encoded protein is CASSRSLDRGDIQYF.

CDR3 loop: CSARHVGSGANVLTF. Here the CDR3 DNA reads TGCAGTGCTAGACACGTCGGCTCTGGGGCCAACGTCCTGACTTTC. V usage is TRBV20-1 and J usage is TRBJ2-6; D not resolved. This CDR3 has 15 amino acids. In germline, CDR1 is DFQATT, CDR2 SNEGSKA (reference sequence). The ends were cut back, 2 bases at V and 0 bases at J, with 8 bases in the middle.

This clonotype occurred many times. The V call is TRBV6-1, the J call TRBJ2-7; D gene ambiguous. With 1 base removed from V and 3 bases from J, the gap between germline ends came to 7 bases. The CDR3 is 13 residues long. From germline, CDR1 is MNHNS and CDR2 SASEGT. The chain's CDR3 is CASSEGDLYEQYF. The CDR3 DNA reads TGTGCCAGCAGTGAAGGAGACCTCTACGAGCAGTACTTC.

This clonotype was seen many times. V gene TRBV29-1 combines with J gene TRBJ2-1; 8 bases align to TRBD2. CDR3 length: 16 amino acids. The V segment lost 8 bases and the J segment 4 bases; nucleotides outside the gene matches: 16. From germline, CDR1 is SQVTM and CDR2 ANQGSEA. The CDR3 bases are TGCAGCCAGCGCGGGGGGCCTGGGCCGGCGTACAATGAGCAGTTCTTC. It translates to CSQRGGPGPAYNEQFF.